This TCR beta chain emerged from a study of shared clonotypes between healthy human individuals (dated by TCRdb to about 2020). Turning to the overall study: The cohort comprised a couple of women and a few men aged 18 to 49 years. To estimate repertoire size and how much clonotype sharing occurs between individuals, the study deeply sequenced the blood TCR repertoires of five healthy adults. Each donor's leukapheresis produced roughly between roughly 0.85 and 9.5 billion PBMCs. For each donor, CD4 naive and CD4 memory were each given three plates, CD8 naive was given two plates, and CD8 memory was given one plate. To increase sequencing depth and limit assay-specific biases, different laboratories used diverse techniques to prepare libraries and sequence TCR repertoires. Study-wide findings and limitations: Larger estimated clonotype richness was generally found for naive subsets than for memory subsets. When four donors were compared, the shared fraction of clonotypes was 5% to 6.5% for naive CD4, 3.5% for naive CD8, 2.3% for memory CD4, and 0.4% for memory CD8. Sampling was restricted to blood, and TCR repertoires in tissue are likely to differ from TCR repertoires in blood. Because the study included only a small number of donors, the genetic and exposure-history diversity represented was limited. Based on pairwise subsampling, the degree of clonotype sharing among donors was expected to be affected by sequencing depth. Compared with non-shared clonotypes, clonotypes shared by all four sorted-subset donors had higher generation probabilities. Even with the large sequencing depth, rarefaction of the sorted-subset datasets indicated that sequencing was incomplete.

CD8 naive samples were obtained by positive selection for CCR7 among CD45RO-negative cells, yielding a CD45RA+CCR7+ population from which TemRA cells were excluded. Donors were healthy HIV-negative adults with no recently reported acute infections or vaccinations. Every donor was a Caucasian adult residing in Nashville, Tennessee, USA. Blood was obtained by leukapheresis, after which PBMCs were separated by Ficoll-Histopaque density gradient centrifugation and cryopreserved in liquid nitrogen vapor phase. Analytical flow cytometry was used to check the purity and quantity of every magnetically sorted T cell population. From each sorted fraction, genomic DNA was isolated and quantified by UV absorbance on a Nanodrop 2000c. Using the deep immunoSEQ assay, multiplex PCR amplified TCR CDR3 regions from genomic DNA. For each cell subset, the extracted genomic DNA was distributed evenly across all wells of several immunoSEQ 96-well plates, and each plate served as one replicate. Each replicate PCR for sorted subsets received roughly 200 ng genomic DNA, equal to tens of thousands of T cell genomes. Purified libraries were quantified with a Qubit 3.0 fluorometer, sized on a Bioanalyzer 2100, and re-quantified with the KAPA Library Quantification kit. Each immunoSEQ 96-well plate was sequenced on its own single-read 150-cycle Illumina NextSeq 550 flow cell. The paper's processing steps were these. The immunoSEQ output contained only junctional sequences without quality scores, so filtering could not match that applied to full-length reads. To assign V/J genes and CDR3, sequences were annotated against IMGT germline references using PyIR, a Python wrapper for IgBLAST v1.9. Any read was removed if the V/J assignment was weak (E-value above 1e-6), the CDR3 was missing, or the read contained stop codons, out-of-frame junctions, or ambiguous translated residues. A V3J clonotype was defined by an identical inferred V gene, J gene, and CDR3 amino acid sequence. To compute the percentage overlap between repertoires, the number of shared unique clonotypes was divided by the size of the smaller repertoire. RTK rarefaction, the Chao1 estimator, and Recon v2.1 estimates of unobserved clonotypes were used to assess repertoire richness. OLGA was used to compute generation probabilities for all TCRbeta clonotypes that the gDNA method yielded from a handful of donors. TCRdb's version of the immuneACCESS table is confined to in-frame rearrangements and falls short of the full clone set. An unresolved V gene accounts for under half of the shortfall where checked; the remainder is of unknown origin. V, J and clone size are those of that table, while D and trimming were read from the DNA. This sample has 800,000 to 950,000 clones in its table, and 90% to 98% of those were observed once. The ten most abundant clones make up about 0.22% of the sample.

V loses 5 bases at its end and J loses 0 bases; junction bases beyond the gene matches: 1. Inclusive of the bounding cysteine and phenylalanine, the CDR3 is 14 residues long. The read is trimmed to its CDR3 DNA, 42 bases read in frame from base 1. The germline V gene provides CDR1 MGHDK and CDR2 SYGVNS. Regarding this clone: Which antigen it targets is not known. Nothing much larger sits one base from this clone, and base qualities are not available.

The specimen sequenced was naive CD8+ T cells sorted from blood. The cell subset or site label here, explained by the study, means: CD45RA+CCR7+. The TCR originated in a man under 40 in good health. The rearrangement joined TRBV25-1 to TRBJ2-3; 8 middle bases align to TRBD1. CDR3 region: CASSWDRSTDTQYF. The nucleotide sequence is given as TGTGCCAGCAGTTGGGACAGGAGCACAGATACGCAGTATTTT.